The 31 T cell receptor beta chains listed next were all sequenced from one sample in a study of T cell responses to AZD1222 COVID-19 vaccine (dated by TCRdb to about 2021). Library preparation used the immunoSEQ multiplex PCR assay. TCRdb retrieved this table from immuneACCESS and kept in-frame rearrangements only. Not all clones are present; in checked studies, unresolved V genes account for under half, and no reason is known for the remainder. The sample table holds around 120,000 clones, of which over 80% were seen once. 11% to 15% of the sample is in the top ten clones. The sample's time point label, in plain terms: baseline before first vaccination. Sequenced here: peripheral blood, sampled on day 0 of AZD1222 vaccination. These receptors came from an adult in good health.

CDR3 residues: CASSVRTVSNTGELFF. In DNA form, the CDR3 reads TGTGCCAGCAGCGTCCGGACCGTGTCGAACACCGGGGAGCTGTTTTTT. The chain links TRBV5-5 to TRBJ2-2, with D unclear. The CDR3 has 16 residues. Deletions cut 4 bases from V and 0 bases from J, with 13 bases between. CDR1 and CDR2 (germline): SGHKS, YYEKEE (reference sequence).

V usage is TRBV6-6 and J usage is TRBJ1-2, with D unresolved. The V and J ends lost 6 bases and 3 bases respectively, with 14 bases between them. Germline V CDR1 and CDR2: MNHNY, SVGAGI (reference sequence). CDR3 length: 14 amino acids. The CDR3 DNA sequence: TGTGCCAGCAGGCACGCCTACAGCGACTATGGCTACACCTTC. Its protein is CASRHAYSDYGYTF.

The gene calls are TRBV10-3 and TRBJ1-2; possible D gene TRBD1, 6 bases. The CDR3 length is 17 residues. Germline CDR1 ENHRY, CDR2 SYGVKD. V gave up 6 bases and J gave up 2 bases, with 22 bases separating them. CDR3 loop: CAIRPARNRDPNYGYTF. Here the CDR3 DNA reads TGTGCCATCAGGCCAGCTAGGAACAGGGATCCGAACTATGGCTACACCTTC.

The V gene is TRBV7-2, the J gene TRBJ2-5; D gene ambiguous. V shed 2 bases and J shed 5 bases, with 12 bases lying between them. CDR1 is SGHTA and CDR2 is FQGNSA in the germline V gene. The CDR3 totals 14 residues. This chain's CDR3 is CASSLLASGETQYF. CDR3 nucleotide sequence: TGTGCCAGCAGCTTACTGGCCTCCGGGGAGACCCAGTACTTC. The whole variable domain, filled in from reference TRBV7-2 and TRBJ2-5, reads GAGVSQSPSNKVTEKGKDVELRCDPISGHTALYWYRQSLGQGLEFLIYFQGNSAPDKSGLPSDRFSAERTGGSVSTLTIQRTQQEDSAVYLCASSLLASGETQYFGPGTRLLVL.

V is TRBV27 and J is TRBJ2-1; 7 nucleotides align to TRBD1. Trimming took 6 bases from V and 5 from J; bases not matched to a gene: 10. Germline loops: CDR1 MNHEY, CDR2 SMNVEV (reference sequence). The CDR3 sequence is 15 residues long. Here the CDR3 reads CASRPEGAVHNEQFF. The CDR3 DNA is TGTGCCAGCAGACCTGAGGGGGCTGTTCACAATGAGCAGTTCTTC.

This clone came up a few times. CDR3 loop: CASSLDGELFF. DNA for the CDR3: TGTGCCAGCAGCTTAGACGGGGAGCTGTTTTTT. J is TRBJ2-2 and V is TRBV11-3; D is unclear. The CDR3 loop spans 11 amino acids. CDR1 is SGHNT and CDR2 is YENEEA in the germline V gene. V was cut by 0 bases and J by 7 bases, with 0 bases left in between.

CDR3: CASSRTSGGNEQFF. The CDR3 nucleotides are TGTGCCAGCAGCCGGACTAGCGGGGGCAATGAGCAGTTCTTC. This rearrangement joins TRBV7-2 to TRBJ2-1, with 13 bases identical to TRBD2. J lost 6 bases, V lost 5 bases, and 1 base had no gene match. The CDR3 covers 14 residues. Per germline, CDR1 SGHTA and CDR2 FQGNSA.

V and J are TRBV27 and TRBJ1-2, with D possibly being TRBD1 (5 bases). This CDR3 spans 15 amino acids. Germline V gives CDR1 MNHEY, CDR2 SMNVEV (reference sequence). V lost 2 bases to trimming and J lost 7 bases, with 17 bases between them. CDR3 bases: TGTGCCAGCAGTTTAACCCAAGACAGTCCTAGTGGCTACACCTTC. Encoded protein: CASSLTQDSPSGYTF.

V is TRBV7-2 and J is TRBJ2-5; 9 positions agree with TRBD2. This CDR3 is built from 16 residues. V shed 2 bases, J shed 4 bases, and the junction held 8 bases outside the gene matches. The germline V gene encodes CDR1 SGHTA and CDR2 FQGNSA. CDR3: CASSLLFSGGGETQYF. For the CDR3, the DNA is TGTGCCAGCAGCTTACTTTTTAGCGGGGGTGGAGAGACCCAGTACTTC.

The CDR3: CASSQDPGEKAYEQYF. Here the CDR3 DNA reads TGTGCCAGCAGCCAAGATCCGGGCGAAAAAGCCTACGAGCAGTACTTC. This sequence joins TRBV4-2 and TRBJ2-7; D is ambiguous. Per germline, CDR1 LGHNA and CDR2 YNFKEQ. The V end was cut by 0 bases, the J end by 2 bases, with 14 bases between. The CDR3 has 16 residues.

V usage is TRBV4-3 and J usage is TRBJ2-5; tentative D call: TRBD2 (5 bases). With 4 bases removed from V and 4 bases from J, the gap between germline ends came to 16 bases. Germline values: CDR1 LGHNA, CDR2 YSLEER. The CDR3 sequence is 15 residues long. The CDR3, as DNA: TGCGCCAGCAGCCCCGATAGCGCCAGAGCAGAGACCCAGTACTTC. It translates to CASSPDSARAETQYF.

The chain carries TRBV14 and TRBJ2-5; D may be TRBD1 (6 bases). V was clipped by 0 bases and J by 4 bases, with 18 bases between them. The CDR3 is made up of 17 amino acids. Per the germline V gene, CDR1 is SGHDN and CDR2 is FVKESK. CDR3 loop: CASSQDMWTVGRETQYF. DNA of the CDR3: TGTGCCAGCAGCCAAGATATGTGGACAGTGGGGCGAGAGACCCAGTACTTC.

The chain carries TRBV9 and TRBJ1-2; D remains ambiguous. Trimming removed 3 bases from V and 0 bases from J, with 9 bases in between. The CDR3 is 14 residues long. Germline lookup yields CDR1 SGDLS and CDR2 YYNGEE. This CDR3 is CASSDGTANYGYTF. CDR3 in DNA: TGTGCCAGCAGCGATGGCACGGCTAACTATGGCTACACCTTC. Looking up the rest from reference TRBV9 and TRBJ1-2 gives the full variable domain: DSGVTQTPKHLITATGQRVTLRCSPRSGDLSVYWYQQSLDQGLQFLIQYYNGEERAKGNILERFSAQQFPDLHSELNLSSLELGDSALYFCASSDGTANYGYTFGSGTRLTVV.

The chain joins TRBV29-1 to TRBJ2-2, with no clear D. The V and J ends lost 6 bases and 0 bases respectively, with 8 bases between them. Germline CDR1 and CDR2: SQVTM and ANQGSEA. The CDR3 has 13 amino acids. DNA of the CDR3: TGCAGCGTCGTTCCGCCGAACACCGGGGAGCTGTTTTTT. Protein sequence: CSVVPPNTGELFF.

The chain links TRBV6-5 to TRBJ2-5, with no clear D. The V and J ends lost 6 bases and 0 bases respectively, with 2 bases between them. Germline V gene lookup returns CDR1 MNHEY and CDR2 SVGAGI. This CDR3 has 11 residues. The CDR3 DNA sequence: TGTGCCAGCAGGTACCAAGAGACCCAGTACTTC. Its protein product is CASRYQETQYF.

The chain combines TRBV7-7 with TRBJ1-6; possible D gene TRBD1, 5 bases. V was pared by 5 bases and J by 4 bases, with 15 bases between. The CDR3 has 16 amino acids. CDR1 and CDR2 (germline): SSHAT, FNYEAQ (reference sequence). The CDR3 loop reads CASSPEGQAYNSPLHF. The CDR3 DNA sequence: TGTGCCAGCAGCCCCGAGGGGCAGGCTTATAATTCACCCCTCCACTTT.

The chain combines TRBV4-3 with TRBJ1-5, with D tentatively TRBD1 (6 bases). The CDR3 has 19 amino acids. V was shortened by 3 bases and J by 0 bases, with 21 bases between the two germline ends. Germline CDR1 reads LGHNA; CDR2 reads YSLEER. The CDR3 DNA is TGCGCCAGCAGCCATGAGGCCCGGACAGATAAAGATAGCAATCAGCCCCAGCATTTT. Its translation is CASSHEARTDKDSNQPQHF.

The rearrangement joins TRBV27 to TRBJ1-5, with 7 nucleotides matching TRBD1. The V gene's germline CDR1 is MNHEY and CDR2 SMNVEV (reference sequence). The CDR3 is 13 residues long. V trimming: 5 bases; J trimming: 8 bases; junction bases outside the gene matches: 6. The CDR3 reads CASSVDRVEPQHF. As DNA, the CDR3 is TGTGCCAGCAGTGTCGACAGGGTTGAGCCCCAGCATTTT.

The rearrangement links TRBV28 to TRBJ1-5; a weak D match, TRBD1 (5 bases). The CDR3 is 14 amino acids. The V end was cut by 4 bases, the J end by 15 bases, with 22 bases between. Per germline, CDR1 MDHEN and CDR2 SYDVKM. The CDR3 loop is CASSSRGQAKGRHF. The CDR3 DNA follows: TGTGCCAGCAGTTCGCGGGGTCAAGCAAAGGGGAGGCATTTT.

V gene TRBV27 combines with J gene TRBJ1-1, with 7 bases aligning to TRBD1. Per the germline V gene, CDR1 is MNHEY and CDR2 is SMNVEV (reference sequence). The CDR3 consists of 16 residues. V lost 6 bases, J lost 3 bases, and 13 bases stayed unmatched. The CDR3 protein is CASRYVADRDYTEAFF. CDR3 bases: TGTGCCAGCAGATACGTCGCCGACAGGGACTACACTGAAGCTTTCTTT.

This chain joins TRBV7-2 and TRBJ2-5; 9 nucleotides match TRBD1. Trimming at V came to 5 bases and at J to 7 bases, leaving 5 bases not matched to a gene. This CDR3 is 13 amino acids long. Germline CDR1 SGHTA, CDR2 FQGNSA. CDR3 amino acids: CASSADRGGTQYF. The CDR3 DNA sequence: TGTGCCAGCAGCGCGGACAGGGGAGGGACCCAGTACTTC.

In regard to this clone: A much larger clonotype is one base distant, so this may be a read error. This chain connects TRBV7-9 to TRBJ1-2; no definite D call. CDR3 length equals 12 residues. The germline V gene has CDR1 SEHNR and CDR2 FQNEAQ (reference sequence). The CDR3: CASSPQNYSYTF. The CDR3 coding sequence is TGTGCCAGCAGCCCACAGAACTATAGCTACACCTTC.

J is TRBJ1-1 and V is TRBV2; possibly TRBD1 for D (5 bases). CDR3 length equals 14 residues. Germline CDR1 and CDR2: SNHLY and FYNNEI. V was pared by 7 bases and J by 1 base, with 13 bases between. CDR3 protein: CASTKDRGNTEAFF. CDR3 nucleotide sequence: TGTGCCAGCACTAAAGATAGGGGGAACACTGAAGCTTTCTTT.

The gene calls are TRBV4-3 and TRBJ1-6; no clear D. V gave up 0 bases and J gave up 8 bases, with 5 bases separating them. CDR3 length: 13 amino acids. The germline gives CDR1 LGHNA, CDR2 YSLEER. Here the CDR3 reads CASSQDRDSPLHF. The CDR3 bases are TGCGCCAGCAGCCAAGATCGCGATTCACCCCTCCACTTT.

The rearrangement joins TRBV4-1 to TRBJ2-1, with 7 bases identical to TRBD1. Per the germline V gene, CDR1 is MGHRA and CDR2 is YSYEKL. The junction had 6 bases not matched to a gene; V was cut back by 5 bases and J by 2 bases. This CDR3 has 15 residues. The CDR3 spells CASSLGQTTYNEQFF. DNA of the CDR3: TGCGCCAGCAGCTTGGGACAGACAACCTACAATGAGCAGTTCTTC.

The J gene is TRBJ2-2, the V gene TRBV6-6; D remains unclear. With 11 bases removed from V and 5 bases from J, the gap between germline ends came to 9 bases. The CDR3 is 11 amino acids. Germline V lookup: CDR1 MNHNY, CDR2 SVGAGI (reference sequence). CDR3 bases: TGTGCCCATAGTAGGACCGGGGAGCTGTTTTTT. Its translation is CAHSRTGELFF.

The chain carries TRBV7-9 and TRBJ1-1; D is unclear. Trimming took off 4 bases at V and 1 base at J, with 10 bases between the two ends. The germline V gene has CDR1 SEHNR and CDR2 FQNEAQ (reference sequence). The CDR3 covers 14 residues. The DNA of the CDR3 is TGTGCCAGCAGCTCTAGGACCGAGAACACTGAAGCTTTCTTT. Translated, it gives CASSSRTENTEAFF.

The rearrangement links TRBV19 to TRBJ1-2; possible D gene TRBD1, 6 bases. The CDR3 is made up of 15 amino acids. Germline V CDR1 and CDR2: LNHDA, SQIVND (reference sequence). V shed 3 bases and J shed 7 bases, with 18 bases lying between them. The CDR3 loop is CASSIKAGAGGGYTF. Written as DNA, the CDR3 is TGTGCCAGTAGTATCAAAGCAGGGGCAGGTGGTGGCTACACCTTC.

This clone was seen once. This chain connects TRBV6-5 to TRBJ1-1, with 8 positions matching TRBD1. Germline V gives CDR1 MNHEY, CDR2 SVGAGI. The CDR3 totals 13 residues. The ends lost 5 bases at V and 5 bases at J; junction bases unmatched: 4. CDR3 DNA: TGTGCCAGCAGTCAGGGGGCAGCTACTGAAGCTTTCTTT. This translates into CASSQGAATEAFF.

The gene calls are TRBV4-3 and TRBJ1-3, with D uncertain. The germline gives CDR1 LGHNA, CDR2 YSLEER. V was pared by 0 bases and J by 0 bases, with 12 bases between. The CDR3 sequence is 17 residues long. This chain's CDR3 is CASSQEQGSDSGNTIYF. CDR3 DNA: TGCGCCAGCAGCCAAGAGCAAGGGAGTGACTCTGGAAACACCATATATTTT.

The gene calls are TRBV27 and TRBJ2-1; D assignment may be TRBD1 or TRBD2 (5 bases each). CDR3 length: 15 residues. Deletions cut 5 bases from V and 4 bases from J, with 15 bases between. Per the germline V gene, CDR1 is MNHEY and CDR2 is SMNVEV (reference sequence). CDR3 residues: CASSERDPVYNEQFF. CDR3 in DNA: TGTGCCAGCAGTGAAAGGGACCCTGTGTACAATGAGCAGTTCTTC.